The 25 T cell receptor beta chains in this list originate from one sample, sequenced in a study of T cell changes during pregnancy in multiple sclerosis. The data were produced by immunoSEQ multiplex PCR, yet TCRdb's version contains in-frame clones alone and is incomplete. The data hold about 32,000 clones, with roughly nine tenths observed a single time. Sequenced material: CD8+ T cells from peripheral blood mononuclear cells, taken in the second trimester of pregnancy. The receptors stem from a female donor in good health, enrolled as a control in a pregnancy study.

The V gene is TRBV4-2, the J gene TRBJ2-5; TRBD2 matches 9 bases. In germline, CDR1 is LGHNA, CDR2 YNFKEQ. V lost 2 bases to trimming and J lost 5 bases; unmatched junction nucleotides: 15. The CDR3 consists of 18 residues. CDR3 sequence: CASSQNGRGGAFPETQYF. The DNA for the CDR3 is TGTGCCAGCAGCCAAAATGGCCGCGGGGGGGCCTTTCCTGAGACCCAGTACTTC.

The chain combines TRBV5-1 with TRBJ2-7; possibly TRBD1 for D (6 bases). V lost 0 bases to trimming and J lost 0 bases, with 10 bases between them. Looked up from germline, CDR1 is SGHRS and CDR2 is YFSETQ. The CDR3 loop spans 15 amino acids. The CDR3 nucleotides read TGCGCCAGCAGCTTGGCACAGGGTTACTCCTACGAGCAGTACTTC. This translates into CASSLAQGYSYEQYF. Complete variable domain (other parts from reference TRBV5-1 and TRBJ2-7): KAGVTQTPRYLIKTRGQQVTLSCSPISGHRSVSWYQQTPGQGLQFLFEYFSETQRNKGNFPGRFSGRQFSNSRSEMNVSTLELGDSALYLCASSLAQGYSYEQYFGPGTRLTVT.

The chain carries TRBV27 and TRBJ2-2, with 7 positions matching TRBD1. V gave up 7 bases and J gave up 7 bases; unmatched junction bases: 9. This CDR3 is built from 14 residues. The V gene's germline CDR1 is MNHEY and CDR2 SMNVEV (reference sequence). CDR3 DNA: TGTGCCAGCAAGTGGGCAGGGGGATTCGGGGAGCTGTTTTTT. This gives the protein CASKWAGGFGELFF.

This chain links TRBV19 with TRBJ2-3, with D possibly being TRBD2 (5 bases). This CDR3 contains 12 residues. Germline V gene data show CDR1 as LNHDA and CDR2 as SQIVND (reference sequence). V gave up 11 bases and J gave up 4 bases, with 13 bases separating them. The CDR3 coding sequence is TGTGCCGCCGGGGAAATCGCAGATACGCAGTATTTT. Protein sequence: CAAGEIADTQYF.

As to this clone: Other nucleotide sequences from this sample produce the same CDR3. The V call is TRBV14, the J call TRBJ2-7, with 10 bases aligning to TRBD2. The CDR3 sequence is 15 residues long. Germline CDR1 SGHDN, CDR2 FVKESK. The V gene end was trimmed by 1 base and the J gene end by 4 bases; junction bases not matched to a gene: 4. The CDR3 bases are TGTGCCAGCAGCCAAGGAGCGGGGGGGCCTTACGAGCAGTACTTC. Translation: CASSQGAGGPYEQYF.

This chain connects TRBV6-4 to TRBJ2-1, with TRBD2 identical over 7 bases. The junction had 8 bases not matched to a gene; V was cut back by 5 bases and J by 10 bases. The CDR3 is 13 amino acids. Per the germline V gene, CDR1 is MRHNA and CDR2 is SNTAGT. The CDR3 nucleotides are TGTGCCAGCAGTTCCTCGGGTAGCGGGGAGCAGTTCTTC. This gives the protein CASSSSGSGEQFF.

The chain carries TRBV7-9 and TRBJ2-7; TRBD2 matches at 9 bases. J was trimmed by 7 bases and V by 5 bases; bases with no gene match: 15. The germline gives CDR1 SEHNR, CDR2 FQNEAQ (reference sequence). The CDR3 has 16 residues. CDR3 sequence reads: CASSPLFGTAGGEQYF. The CDR3 DNA follows: TGTGCCAGCAGCCCTCTTTTCGGGACCGCGGGAGGGGAGCAGTACTTC.

This clone was seen a single time. At one boundary the junction diverges from the germline segment, which might be a read error. The V call is TRBV7-7, the J call TRBJ2-3, with 9 positions matching TRBD2. The CDR3 runs to 14 residues. The germline V gene has CDR1 SSHAT and CDR2 FNYEAQ (reference sequence). CDR3 bases: TGTGCTAGCAGCGGCGGGGGGGCAACAGATACGCAGTATTTT. It translates to CASSGGGATDTQYF.

The V and J genes are TRBV19 and TRBJ2-6; D ambiguous. Trimming left V 9 bases short and J 0 bases short, with 15 bases between. CDR3 size: 16 residues. CDR1 and CDR2 from the germline V gene are LNHDA and SQIVND (reference sequence). The CDR3: CASTTPWSSGANVLTF. The CDR3 DNA is TGTGCCAGCACAACCCCGTGGAGCTCTGGGGCCAACGTCCTGACTTTC.

This chain joins TRBV18 and TRBJ1-2; D gene uncertain. The CDR3 spans 14 residues. V gave up 2 bases and J gave up 8 bases, with 15 bases separating them. The germline V gene encodes CDR1 KGHSH and CDR2 LQKENI. Written as DNA, the CDR3 is TGTGCCAGCTCACCAACGGTGAGGGCGAAGGGCTACACCTTC. It is translated as CASSPTVRAKGYTF. The entire variable domain, with the rest obtained from reference TRBV18 and TRBJ1-2, is as follows: NAGVMQNPRHLVRRRGQEARLRCSPMKGHSHVYWYRQLPEEGLKFMVYLQKENIIDESGMPKERFSAEFPKEGPSILRIQQVVRGDSAAYFCASSPTVRAKGYTFGSGTRLTVV.

The rearrangement joins TRBV14 to TRBJ1-2, with D perhaps matching TRBD1 (6 bases). The CDR3 contains 15 residues. V was trimmed by 2 bases and J by 4 bases, leaving 14 bases between them. Germline-derived CDR1 and CDR2 are SGHDN and FVKESK. The CDR3 DNA is TGTGCCAGCAGCCAATACGCAGGGGAGTTCTATGGCTACACCTTC. Translated: CASSQYAGEFYGYTF. Using reference TRBV14 and TRBJ1-2 for the parts outside the CDR3, the full variable domain is EAGVTQFPSHSVIEKGQTVTLRCDPISGHDNLYWYRRVMGKEIKFLLHFVKESKQDESGMPNNRFLAERTGGTYSTLKVQPAELEDSGVYFCASSQYAGEFYGYTFGSGTRLTVV.

The chain has TRBV5-4 and TRBJ2-5, with TRBD1 matching 7 bases. V shed 0 bases, J shed 6 bases, and the junction held 5 bases outside the gene matches. This CDR3 is 14 amino acids long. Germline CDR1 SGHNT, CDR2 YYREEE (reference sequence). CDR3 sequence: CASSLVGRGKTQYF. CDR3 nucleotide sequence: TGTGCCAGCAGCTTGGTTGGCAGGGGGAAGACCCAGTACTTC.

The V and J genes are TRBV13 and TRBJ2-1; 12 bases fit TRBD2. The CDR3 extends over 20 amino acids. CDR1 is PRHDT, CDR2 FYEKMQ, per germline (reference sequence). Trimming cost V 1 base and J 4 bases; bases outside gene matches: 14. CDR3 sequence reads: CASSLDASGGAENDYNEQFF. CDR3 nucleotide sequence: TGTGCCAGCAGCTTAGACGCTAGCGGGGGGGCCGAGAACGATTACAATGAGCAGTTCTTC. Using reference TRBV13 and TRBJ2-1 for the parts outside the CDR3, the full variable domain is AAGVIQSPRHLIKEKRETATLKCYPIPRHDTVYWYQQGPGQDPQFLISFYEKMQSDKGSIPDRFSAQQFSDYHSELNMSSLELGDSALYFCASSLDASGGAENDYNEQFFGPGTRLTVL.

On this clone itself: Mismatch with germline at one junction end may stem from a read error. V and J are TRBV7-8 and TRBJ2-3; the match to TRBD2 covers 12 bases. Per germline, CDR1 SGHVS and CDR2 FQNEAQ. The CDR3 has 16 amino acids. In DNA form, the CDR3 reads TGTGCCAGCAGCCCCTGGACTAGCGGGGTGACAGGTACGCAGTATTTT. It yields the protein CASSPWTSGVTGTQYF.

The rearrangement uses TRBV6-1 and TRBJ1-1; TRBD1 aligns across 8 bases. CDR3 length: 14 residues. The germline V gene encodes CDR1 MNHNS and CDR2 SASEGT. With V trimmed by 5 bases and J by 4 bases, 6 bases remained unmatched. Here the CDR3 DNA reads TGTGCCAGCAGTAGTGACAGGGGTGGCACTGAAGCTTTCTTT. It codes for CASSSDRGGTEAFF.

The genes are TRBV4-3 and TRBJ2-2; TRBD1 aligns across 9 bases. The V gene end was trimmed by 1 base and the J gene end by 7 bases; junction bases not matched to a gene: 7. This CDR3 has 16 amino acids. Germline-derived CDR1 and CDR2 are LGHNA and YSLEER. The CDR3 here is CASSQGRDRALGELFF. CDR3 sequence (DNA): TGCGCCAGCAGCCAAGGGAGGGACAGGGCACTCGGGGAGCTGTTTTTT.

CDR3 sequence (DNA): TGTGCCAGTAGTATTTGGGTTGGCGGATACACTGAAGCTTTCTTT. Translating it yields CASSIWVGGYTEAFF. The chain recombines TRBV19 with TRBJ1-1; D ambiguous. V lost 3 bases, J lost 3 bases, and 14 bases lay in between. The germline V gene has CDR1 LNHDA and CDR2 SQIVND (reference sequence). There are 15 residues in the CDR3.

The CDR3: CASSLEGQGSTDTQYF. Here the CDR3 DNA reads TGCGCCAGCAGCTTGGAGGGACAGGGGTCCACAGATACGCAGTATTTT. This chain uses TRBV5-1 with TRBJ2-3; 10 bases align to TRBD1. The ends lost 0 bases at V and 2 bases at J; junction bases unmatched: 3. Germline V lookup: CDR1 SGHRS, CDR2 YFSETQ. The CDR3 is 16 residues long.

The chain has TRBV4-1 and TRBJ2-1; 10 bases align to TRBD2. Unmatched junction bases numbered 7, after V lost 1 base and J lost 4 bases. The CDR3 loop spans 17 amino acids. Germline values: CDR1 MGHRA, CDR2 YSYEKL. CDR3 sequence (DNA): TGCGCCAGCAGCCAAGTGGTGCTAGCGGGGGATTACAATGAGCAGTTCTTC. It specifies CASSQVVLAGDYNEQFF.

Here the CDR3 reads CASSQDGGSGNTIYF. CDR3 sequence (DNA): TGCGCCAGCAGCCAAGATGGCGGTAGTGGAAACACCATATATTTT. The chain employs TRBV4-1 and TRBJ1-3; D unresolved. There are 15 residues in the CDR3. Germline CDR1 and CDR2: MGHRA and YSYEKL. V was cut by 0 bases and J by 3 bases, with 9 bases left in between.

The chain employs TRBV25-1 and TRBJ1-2; D is perhaps TRBD1 (5 bases). The V end lost 2 bases, the J end lost 5 bases, and 12 bases lay between the germline ends. This CDR3 comprises 14 residues. Germline values: CDR1 MGHDK, CDR2 SYGVNS. The CDR3 sequence is CASSERGGAYGYTF. CDR3 nucleotides: TGTGCCAGCAGTGAAAGAGGAGGGGCGTATGGCTACACCTTC.

The chain recombines TRBV10-3 with TRBJ2-5, with 9 bases that match TRBD2. This CDR3 is built from 17 residues. V was clipped by 2 bases and J by 1 base; unmatched bases: 8. CDR1 and CDR2 from the germline V gene are ENHRY and SYGVKD. CDR3 nucleotide sequence: TGTGCCATCAGTGAGGTGGCGGGGGGGATTACCCAAGAGACCCAGTACTTC. Translation gives CAISEVAGGITQETQYF.

This clone was seen a single time. This rearrangement joins TRBV29-1 to TRBJ2-7; TRBD1 agrees at 9 bases. V dropped 0 bases and J dropped 4; count of bases not matched to a gene: 13. Germline lookup yields CDR1 SQVTM and CDR2 ANQGSEA. CDR3 length: 17 amino acids. DNA for the CDR3: TGCAGCGTTGAAGATCCGTCGGGCGGACAGGGGTTTTACGAGCAGTACTTC. Protein: CSVEDPSGGQGFYEQYF.

The chain recombines TRBV10-3 with TRBJ2-1; TRBD1 agrees at 7 bases. CDR1 is ENHRY and CDR2 is SYGVKD in the germline V gene. With 0 bases clipped from V and 8 bases from J, the junction kept 7 bases outside the gene matches. The CDR3 consists of 15 residues. In nucleotides, the CDR3 is TGTGCCATCAGTGAGTCCGAAGGGGGCGCGGATGAGCAGTTCTTC. Encoded protein: CAISESEGGADEQFF.

V gene TRBV2 combines with J gene TRBJ1-3; D is unresolved. Germline CDR1 and CDR2: SNHLY and FYNNEI. Trimming removed 6 bases from V and 0 bases from J, with 9 bases in between. This CDR3 is 14 amino acids long. Here the CDR3 reads CASSTGVSGNTIYF. The CDR3 DNA is TGTGCCAGCAGCACGGGAGTCTCTGGAAACACCATATATTTT.